A single sample gave rise to the 22 T cell receptor beta chains below, sequenced in a study of T cells in Graves' hyperthyroidism and ophthalmopathy. RNA transcripts served as the template for amplifying TCR beta CDR3 regions. During a first-round RT-PCR of the TCR CDR3, the HTBI primer set was used. MiXCR was run by TCRdb on the multiplex PCR reads, yielding one entry per CDR3 protein. In the table there are around 240,000 distinct CDR3 sequences, about a sixth of which are singletons. The sequenced material came from blood. Receptor source: a woman aged 18-29 years with Graves' ophthalmopathy.

A remark on this clonotype: This CDR3 fails to terminate in the conserved phenylalanine or tryptophan, so it likely reflects a read error. This rearrangement joins TRBV3-1 to TRBJ2-7; D could derive from TRBD1 or TRBD2 (6 bases each). The germline CDR1 and CDR2 sequences are LGHDT and YNNKEL (reference sequence). This CDR3 spans 17 amino acids. The CDR3 DNA reads TGTGCCAGCGGCCAAGATCCCCTTAGGGGGGCAGCGGACGAGCAGTACCTC. It is translated as CASGQDPLRGAADEQYL.

This chain uses TRBV20-1 with TRBJ2-1, with TRBD2 matching over 13 bases. Germline-derived CDR1 and CDR2 are DFQATT and SNEGSKA (reference sequence). The CDR3 has 16 amino acids. Unmatched junction bases numbered 5, after V lost 6 bases and J lost 0 bases. CDR3 nucleotides: TGCAGTGCGACGGGACTAGCGGGGAGCTCCTACAATGAGCAGTTCTTC. It translates to CSATGLAGSSYNEQFF.

This clonotype came up many times. V is TRBV28 and J is TRBJ1-5; D gene uncertain. This CDR3 contains 13 residues. The V and J ends lost 10 bases and 2 bases respectively, with 12 bases between them. Germline CDR1 and CDR2: MDHEN and SYDVKM. The CDR3 here is CATSPGGNQPQHF. CDR3 bases: TGTGCCACCTCCCCGGGAGGCAATCAGCCCCAGCATTTT.

This clonotype was seen ten or more times. The gene calls are TRBV20-1 and TRBJ2-3; D uncertain. Germline loops: CDR1 DFQATT, CDR2 SNEGSKA (reference sequence). CDR3 length: 16 residues. Trimming removed 3 bases from V and 5 bases from J, with 21 bases in between. DNA of the CDR3: TGCAGTGCTAGCTCTTGGCAGAGCTCAGGACGAGATACGCAGTATTTT. Amino acids: CSASSWQSSGRDTQYF.

This clonotype was seen ten or more times. The chain is built from TRBV28 and TRBJ2-5; 7 bases align to TRBD1. Unmatched junction bases numbered 8, after V lost 3 bases and J lost 7 bases. The CDR3 spans 14 residues. Germline values: CDR1 MDHEN, CDR2 SYDVKM. The CDR3 DNA reads TGTGCCAGCAGTTTCTTTGACAGGGCGGGGACCCAGTACTTC. Translated: CASSFFDRAGTQYF.

Comments on this clonotype: A much bigger clone sits one base away, suggesting this may be a read error. The chain has TRBV6-2 or TRBV6-3 and TRBJ2-2; D might be TRBD2 (6 bases). Between the trimmed V and J ends, which lost 8 bases and 4 bases, there was a span of 20 bases. Germline values: CDR1 MNHEY, CDR2 SVGEGT. The CDR3 loop spans 16 amino acids. The CDR3 bases are TGTGCCAGCGACACCTTAGGAGGGCCCGTCACCGGGGAGCTGTTTTTT. This codes for CASDTLGGPVTGELFF.

In this sample, this clonotype turned up many times. The V gene is TRBV29-1, the J gene TRBJ1-1; the match to TRBD1 covers 7 bases. V trimming: 4 bases; J trimming: 3 bases; junction bases outside the gene matches: 5. CDR3 length equals 13 residues. Germline CDR1 and CDR2: SQVTM and ANQGSEA. CDR3 in amino acids: CSVGGQKDTEAFF. DNA of the CDR3: TGCAGCGTTGGGGGACAGAAGGACACTGAAGCTTTCTTT.

The rearrangement joins TRBV5-1 to TRBJ1-2; D is uncertain. The CDR3 loop spans 13 amino acids. Trimming took off 1 base at V and 3 bases at J, with 7 bases between the two ends. Germline CDR1 and CDR2: SGHRS and YFSETQ. In DNA form, the CDR3 reads TGCGCCAGCAGCTTGTATGGGGACTATGGCTACACCTTC. It yields the protein CASSLYGDYGYTF. Full variable domain (rest looked up from reference TRBV5-1 and TRBJ1-2): KAGVTQTPRYLIKTRGQQVTLSCSPISGHRSVSWYQQTPGQGLQFLFEYFSETQRNKGNFPGRFSGRQFSNSRSEMNVSTLELGDSALYLCASSLYGDYGYTFGSGTRLTVV.

This clonotype was picked up a small number of times. The DNA for the CDR3 is TGTGCCAGCAGCTTGACAGGGAATAAACGGGTGGACGGGGAGCTGTTTTTT. It specifies CASSLTGNKRVDGELFF. The J gene is TRBJ2-2, the V gene TRBV7-9; 7 bases align to TRBD1. There are 17 residues in the CDR3. Germline lookup yields CDR1 SEHNR and CDR2 FQNEAQ (reference sequence). V gave up 3 bases and J gave up 7 bases; unmatched junction bases: 14.

Many counts were recorded for this clonotype. V usage is TRBV15 and J usage is TRBJ2-7, with D perhaps matching TRBD2 (5 bases). The CDR3 runs to 13 residues. The germline V and J ends were trimmed by 0 bases and 4 bases, with 7 bases remaining between them. Germline CDR1 reads LNHNV; CDR2 reads YYDKDF (reference sequence). The CDR3 DNA sequence: TGTGCCACCAGCAGAGATGCGGGTTACGAGCAGTACTTC. It yields the protein CATSRDAGYEQYF.

This clonotype was picked up many times. The rearrangement joins TRBV7-2 to TRBJ1-2, with D unclear. The CDR3 totals 14 residues. Between the trimmed V and J ends, which lost 5 bases and 5 bases, there was a span of 15 bases. CDR1 is SGHTA, CDR2 FQGNSA, per germline. The CDR3 reads CASSRTNTVYGYTF. The CDR3 nucleotides are TGTGCCAGCAGCCGAACTAATACAGTTTATGGCTACACCTTC.

This clonotype was detected many times. The J gene is TRBJ1-4, the V gene TRBV18; D gene ambiguous. Germline V gene data show CDR1 as KGHSH and CDR2 as LQKENI. The CDR3 covers 16 residues. Trimming stripped 1 base from V and 7 bases from J, with 16 bases between. The CDR3 reads CASSPQGSGDGEKLFF. The CDR3 DNA sequence: TGTGCCAGCTCACCACAAGGTAGCGGGGATGGTGAAAAACTGTTTTTT.

This clonotype was counted ten times or more. The V call is TRBV28, the J call TRBJ2-2; TRBD2 agrees at 14 bases. From germline, CDR1 is MDHEN and CDR2 SYDVKM. Losses at the gene ends were 7 bases for V and 3 bases for J; bases not matched to a gene: 7. This CDR3 is 17 amino acids long. CDR3 sequence: CASTPTSGRVDTGELFF. The CDR3 DNA reads TGTGCCAGCACCCCGACTAGCGGGAGGGTCGACACCGGGGAGCTGTTTTTT.

This clonotype was seen at least ten times. J is TRBJ2-3 and V is TRBV7-9; 10 positions agree with TRBD2. In germline, CDR1 is SEHNR, CDR2 FQNEAQ (reference sequence). The trim removed 3 bases at V and 2 bases at J, leaving 11 bases unmatched. CDR3 length equals 18 residues. This chain's CDR3 is CASSLALLAGGITDTQYF. CDR3 DNA sequence: TGTGCCAGCAGCTTGGCTTTGTTAGCGGGGGGAATCACAGATACGCAGTATTTT.

This clonotype showed up many times. The chain links TRBV29-1 to TRBJ2-5; possibly TRBD1 for D (6 bases). Deletions cut 7 bases from V and 5 bases from J, with 20 bases between. The CDR3 extends over 14 amino acids. CDR1 and CDR2 from the germline V gene are SQVTM and ANQGSEA. Here the CDR3 DNA reads TGCAGCGCCAAAAACAGGGTGCTAAAGGAGACCCAGTACTTC. It codes for CSAKNRVLKETQYF.

The chain recombines TRBV2 with TRBJ2-1; 11 bases line up with TRBD2. The CDR3 sequence is 15 residues long. V dropped 6 bases and J dropped 4; count of bases not matched to a gene: 5. Per germline, CDR1 SNHLY and CDR2 FYNNEI. The chain's CDR3 is CASRKGLAEYNEQFF. The CDR3 nucleotides read TGTGCCAGCAGAAAGGGACTAGCGGAGTACAATGAGCAGTTCTTC.

There are many counts of this clonotype. In DNA, the CDR3 is TGTGCCAGCAGCTCGGGGGACTACTCCTACAATGAGCAGTTCTTC. This translates into CASSSGDYSYNEQFF. V is TRBV13 and J is TRBJ2-1, with 7 bases identical to TRBD2. Losses at the gene ends were 4 bases for V and 0 bases for J; bases not matched to a gene: 3. The CDR3 has 15 residues. Germline V gene data show CDR1 as PRHDT and CDR2 as FYEKMQ (reference sequence).

There are many counts of this clonotype. The V gene is TRBV14, the J gene TRBJ2-1; D is unclear. V lost 2 bases to trimming and J lost 8 bases, with 10 bases between them. The CDR3 consists of 13 residues. Germline V lookup: CDR1 SGHDN, CDR2 FVKESK. The CDR3 DNA is TGTGCCAGCAGCCAACCTGGTCTGGATGAGCAGTTCTTC. This encodes CASSQPGLDEQFF. The complete variable domain, with remaining parts taken from reference TRBV14 and TRBJ2-1, reads EAGVTQFPSHSVIEKGQTVTLRCDPISGHDNLYWYRRVMGKEIKFLLHFVKESKQDESGMPNNRFLAERTGGTYSTLKVQPAELEDSGVYFCASSQPGLDEQFFGPGTRLTVL.

In its sample, this clonotype was seen many times. The V gene is TRBV11-2, the J gene TRBJ2-6; D is uncertain. This CDR3 comprises 15 residues. Between the trimmed V and J ends, which lost 1 base and 0 bases, there was a span of 4 bases. Germline assignment: CDR1 SGHAT and CDR2 FQNNGV. For the CDR3, the DNA is TGTGCCAGCAGCTTAGGGCCCTCTGGGGCCAACGTCCTGACTTTC. It is translated as CASSLGPSGANVLTF.

The V gene is TRBV19, the J gene TRBJ2-6; weak D call: TRBD1 (6 bases). Trimming removed 5 bases at V and 1 base at J, with 12 bases between. Germline V gene data show CDR1 as LNHDA and CDR2 as SQIVND (reference sequence). CDR3 length: 16 residues. CDR3 loop: CASSGQSISGANVLTF. CDR3 sequence (DNA): TGTGCCAGTAGTGGACAGAGTATTTCTGGGGCCAACGTCCTGACTTTC. Combining the CDR3 with reference TRBV19 and TRBJ2-6 gives the whole variable domain DGGITQSPKYLFRKEGQNVTLSCEQNLNHDAMYWYRQDPGQGLRLIYYSQIVNDFQKGDIAEGYSVSREKKESFPLTVTSAQKNPTAFYLCASSGQSISGANVLTFGAGSRLTVL.

The chain recombines TRBV28 with TRBJ2-7; tentative D call: TRBD1 (5 bases). Per germline, CDR1 MDHEN and CDR2 SYDVKM. The CDR3 totals 12 residues. Trimming left V 5 bases short and J 4 bases short, with 9 bases between. CDR3 coding DNA: TGTGCCAGCAGTCCGACAGCGTACGAGCAGTACTTC. The encoded protein is CASSPTAYEQYF.

This clonotype was detected ten times or more. The chain uses TRBV29-1 and TRBJ1-1; TRBD1 might be the D (6 bases). Trimming took off 3 bases at V and 0 bases at J, with 11 bases between the two ends. The CDR3 loop spans 14 amino acids. CDR1 and CDR2 from the germline V gene are SQVTM and ANQGSEA. The CDR3 loop is CSVDRTAMNTEAFF. The CDR3 DNA is TGCAGCGTTGATAGGACAGCCATGAACACTGAAGCTTTCTTT. Full variable domain (missing parts from reference TRBV29-1 and TRBJ1-1): SAVISQKPSRDICQRGTSLTIQCQVDSQVTMMFWYRQQPGQSLTLIATANQGSEATYESGFVIDKFPISRPNLTFSTLTVSNMSPEDSSIYLCSVDRTAMNTEAFFGQGTRLTVV.